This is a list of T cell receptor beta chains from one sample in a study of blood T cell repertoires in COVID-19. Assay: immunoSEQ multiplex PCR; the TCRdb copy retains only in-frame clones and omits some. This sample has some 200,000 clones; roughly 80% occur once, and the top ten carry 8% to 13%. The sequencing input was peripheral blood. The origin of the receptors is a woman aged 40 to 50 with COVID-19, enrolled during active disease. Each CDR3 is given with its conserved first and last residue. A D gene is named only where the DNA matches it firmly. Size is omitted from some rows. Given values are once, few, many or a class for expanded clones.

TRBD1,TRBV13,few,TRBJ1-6,CASSPGTGGSPLHF,TGTGCCAGCAGCCCAGGGACAGGCGGTTCACCCCTCCACTTT
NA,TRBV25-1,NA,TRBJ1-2,CASSDRINYGYTF,TGTGCCAGCAGTGACAGGATTAACTATGGCTACACCTTC
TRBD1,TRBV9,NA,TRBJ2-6,CASSGYGQGAAGANVLTF,TGTGCCAGCAGCGGCTACGGACAGGGCGCTGCTGGGGCCAACGTCCTGACTTTC
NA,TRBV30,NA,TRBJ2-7,CAWLASSYEQYF,TGTGCCTGGTTAGCGAGCTCCTACGAGCAGTACTTC
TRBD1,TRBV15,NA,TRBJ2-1,CATSSNRGRYNEQFF,TGTGCCACCAGCAGTAACAGGGGGCGATACAATGAGCAGTTCTTC
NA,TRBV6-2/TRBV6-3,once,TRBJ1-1,CASSYTGFGTEAFF,TGTGCCAGCAGTTATACAGGGTTTGGCACTGAAGCTTTCTTT
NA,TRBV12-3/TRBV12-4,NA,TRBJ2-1,CASMAGNEQFF,TGTGCCAGCATGGCGGGCAATGAGCAGTTCTTC
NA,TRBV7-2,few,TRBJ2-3,CASSFQATLTDTQYF,TGTGCCAGCAGCTTTCAGGCCACCCTCACAGATACGCAGTATTTT
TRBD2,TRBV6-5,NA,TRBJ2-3,CASSYLSGDTQYF,TGTGCCAGCAGTTACCTTAGCGGGGATACGCAGTATTTT
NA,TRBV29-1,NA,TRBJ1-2,CSVVPGAHGYTF,TGCAGCGTTGTCCCGGGAGCGCATGGCTACACCTTC
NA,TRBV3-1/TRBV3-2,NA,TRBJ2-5,CASSRRGTETQYF,TGTGCCAGCAGCCGCCGGGGAACAGAGACCCAGTACTTC